One sample yielded the 18 T cell receptor beta chains listed below, sequenced in a study of T cells expressing NK-cell markers (dated by TCRdb to between 2020 and 2021). Library construction relied on 5' RACE. Sequencing used an Illumina HiSeq 2000. The reads, reprocessed by TCRdb, yield one row per CDR3 protein sequence and no DNA. For this sample, the table gives 350,000 to 400,000 distinct CDR3 sequences. About 10% of the sample comes from the top ten. The sample consisted of blood T cells: a sorted CD56 or NKG2C T cell subset, CD4+ or CD8+ T cells, or bulk PBMC T cells (not recorded which). The receptors derive from a woman between 45 and 60 years old in good health. Donor details come from another sample of the same person, matched by shared clones.

The gene calls are TRBV4-1 and TRBJ2-3; the TRBD1 assignment by TCRdb is unverifiable without DNA. Germline CDR1 and CDR2: MGHRA and YSYEKL. The length of the CDR3 is 16 residues. The CDR3 loop reads CASSQTGTGGTDTQYF.

V and J are TRBV5-1 and TRBJ2-3. The germline CDR1 and CDR2 sequences are SGHRS and YFSETQ. The CDR3 is 14 amino acids. The CDR3 region is CASSLVPGTDTQYF.

The gene calls are TRBV6-2 or TRBV6-3 and TRBJ1-1. Germline loops: CDR1 MNHEY, CDR2 SVGEGT. The CDR3 spans 12 residues. CDR3: CASRVGNTEAFF.

The chain links TRBV7-8 to TRBJ2-3; the TCRdb call, TRBD2, lacks DNA for checking. Germline V gene sequence: CDR1 SGHVS, CDR2 FQNEAQ. The CDR3 runs to 17 residues. CDR3 amino acids: CASSLDSGSPSTDTQYF.

The J gene is TRBJ2-5, the V gene TRBV20-1; TCRdb outputs TRBD1, but without DNA this stays unchecked. The CDR3 covers 14 residues. Looked up from germline, CDR1 is DFQATT and CDR2 is SNEGSKA (reference sequence). This CDR3 is CSARAPSGKSDQYF.

V gene TRBV4-1 combines with J gene TRBJ1-1. The CDR3 spans 18 residues. CDR1 and CDR2 from the germline V gene are MGHRA and YSYEKL. CDR3 protein: CASSQGSPGGVMNTEAFF.

The chain recombines TRBV7-8 with TRBJ2-1; the D call from TCRdb, TRBD2, cannot be confirmed without DNA. Germline lookup yields CDR1 SGHVS and CDR2 FQNEAQ. The CDR3 totals 19 residues. The CDR3 here is CASSLMALRRGAAYNEQFF.

V and J are TRBV6-5 and TRBJ2-7; TCRdb proposes TRBD2, but this gene call is untestable without DNA. There are 14 residues in the CDR3. Germline CDR1 and CDR2: MNHEY and SVGAGI. The CDR3 sequence is CASGVSGAAYEQYF.

V gene TRBV3-1 combines with J gene TRBJ1-2; TCRdb indicates TRBD1, and absent DNA this call remains unverified. CDR1 is LGHDT and CDR2 is YNNKEL in the germline V gene (reference sequence). The CDR3 has 14 residues. This chain's CDR3 is CASSQDPGHYGYTF. Full variable domain (outside the CDR3, taken from reference TRBV3-1 and TRBJ1-2): DTAVSQTPKYLVTQMGNDKSIKCEQNLGHDTMYWYKQDSKKFLKIMFSYNNKELIINETVPNRFSPKSPDKAHLNLHINSLELGDSAVYFCASSQDPGHYGYTFGSGTRLTVV.

V is TRBV27 and J is TRBJ1-5; TCRdb indicates TRBD1, and absent DNA this call remains unverified. This CDR3 region has 14 residues. Germline V gene sequence: CDR1 MNHEY, CDR2 SMNVEV (reference sequence). This CDR3 is CASSWVGGRQPQHF.

CDR3 sequence reads: CSAPSTGALVNEQFF. This chain links TRBV20-1 with TRBJ2-1; there is no DNA to check the TCRdb D call of TRBD1. Germline V gene data show CDR1 as DFQATT and CDR2 as SNEGSKA (reference sequence). CDR3 length equals 15 residues.

The chain carries TRBV3-1 and TRBJ2-1. CDR1 is LGHDT and CDR2 is YNNKEL in the germline V gene (reference sequence). There are 14 residues in the CDR3. CDR3: CASSYYDFTNEQFF.

The V gene is TRBV7-3, the J gene TRBJ1-1. The germline CDR1 and CDR2 sequences are SGHTA and FQGTGA. CDR3 length equals 12 residues. CDR3 region: CASSPIGRLSVF. Full variable domain (outside the CDR3, taken from reference TRBV7-3 and TRBJ1-1): GAGVSQTPSNKVTEKGKYVELRCDPISGHTALYWYRQSLGQGPEFLIYFQGTGAADDSGLPNDRFFAVRPEGSVSTLKIQRTERGDSAVYLCASSPIGRLSVFGQGTRLTVV.

The gene calls are TRBV20-1 and TRBJ2-7; the TRBD1 assignment by TCRdb is unverifiable without DNA. The CDR3 extends over 12 amino acids. Germline CDR1 reads DFQATT; CDR2 reads SNEGSKA (reference sequence). The CDR3 is CSAGGTEGQQYF.

The genes are TRBV2 and TRBJ2-3; checking the TCRdb D call of TRBD2 is not possible without DNA. Germline V gene data show CDR1 as SNHLY and CDR2 as FYNNEI. The CDR3 is 15 residues long. This chain's CDR3 is CASRPQTSGTDTQYF. Supplemented by reference TRBV2 and TRBJ2-3, the full variable domain reads EPEVTQTPSHQVTQMGQEVILRCVPISNHLYFYWYRQILGQKVEFLVSFYNNEISEKSEIFDDQFSVERPDGSNFTLKIRSTKLEDSAMYFCASRPQTSGTDTQYFGPGTRLTVL.

V and J are TRBV11-2 and TRBJ2-7. CDR3 length equals 13 residues. Germline-derived CDR1 and CDR2 are SGHAT and FQNNGV. The CDR3 region is CASSLQSSYEQYF. Supplemented by reference TRBV11-2 and TRBJ2-7, the full variable domain reads EAGVAQSPRYKIIEKRQSVAFWCNPISGHATLYWYQQILGQGPKLLIQFQNNGVVDDSQLPKDRFSAERLKGVDSTLKIQPAKLEDSAVYLCASSLQSSYEQYFGPGTRLTVT.

This rearrangement joins TRBV9 to TRBJ2-3; there is no DNA to check the TCRdb D call of TRBD1. CDR1 SGDLS and CDR2 YYNGEE come from the germline V gene. The CDR3 sequence is 15 residues long. CDR3 sequence reads: CASGVRWGSTDTQYF.

The rearrangement joins TRBV3-1 to TRBJ2-3. There are 15 residues in the CDR3. Germline-derived CDR1 and CDR2 are LGHDT and YNNKEL (reference sequence). The CDR3 region is CASSQGPRSLDTQYF.